This T cell receptor (beta chain) was captured in a study of cytomegalovirus exposure and HLA in healthy donors. PCR primers comprised 60 Vbeta and 13 Jbeta primers. Profiled with immunoSEQ multiplex PCR; TCRdb holds only in-frame clones, not every one. The sample yields some 130,000 clones, around three quarters seen once. Trimming removed 7 bases at V and 7 bases at J, with 13 bases between. The CDR3 loop spans 12 amino acids. Per germline, CDR1 MNHEY and CDR2 SVGAGI. The chain uses TRBV6-5 and TRBJ2-5, with TRBD2 as a possible D gene (6 bases). The TCR was taken from a man between 35 and 55 years old in good health and CMV-seronegative. The specimen was PBMCs. The CDR3 loop is CASTGTEGTQYF. The CDR3 DNA is TGTGCCAGCACTGGGACTGAGGGGACCCAGTACTTC.